This entry concerns a single T cell receptor beta chain. Authors' methods: Amplification from reference gene primers served as the basis for estimated nucleated cell counts. The protocol was immunoSEQ multiplex PCR, while the TCRdb copy is restricted to in-frame clones and leaves out a portion. V and J calls and clone size are copied from that table; D and trimming were computed from the DNA. The sample contains under 200,000 clones, around 84% of which appear only once. Trimming removed 3 bases from V and 5 bases from J, with 5 bases in between. CDR3 length: 12 amino acids. This entry comes from a study of blood T cell repertoires in COVID-19. About the study: Both acute and convalescent COVID-19 samples were obtained from the United States, Italy and Spain. Sample material is recorded as cDNA or gDNA derived from T cells, B-cell-depleted T cells, or PBMCs.

The V call is TRBV12-3 or TRBV12-4, the J call TRBJ2-4; D not certain. This receptor was identified in an elderly woman with acute or convalescent COVID-19. The sequencing input was peripheral blood. The CDR3 DNA is TGTGCCAGCAGTTTTCGGGAAAACATTCAGTACTTC. It yields the protein CASSFRENIQYF.